The next 15 T cell receptor beta chains were all read from a single sample in a study of T cell changes during pregnancy in multiple sclerosis. Using immunoSEQ multiplex PCR, the repertoire was profiled, and TCRdb retains in-frame clones only, with some absent. The sample gives tens of thousands of clones, 90% to 95% of which show up once; more than 1% is in the top ten. The material was peripheral blood, obtained in the first trimester of pregnancy. The source of these receptors is a female donor with multiple sclerosis, enrolled in a pregnancy study.

The gene calls are TRBV7-2 and TRBJ2-3; D is possibly TRBD1 (5 bases). Germline-derived CDR1 and CDR2 are SGHTA and FQGNSA. The V gene lost 1 base and the J gene lost 3 bases, with 17 bases spanning the gap. CDR3 length equals 17 residues. CDR3 DNA: TGTGCCAGCAGCTTAGGGTTAGGGGTAGGGTATACAGATACGCAGTATTTT. Its translation: CASSLGLGVGYTDTQYF.

The rearrangement joins TRBV4-2 to TRBJ1-1; no definite D call. With 4 bases removed from V and 4 bases from J, the gap between germline ends came to 16 bases. The CDR3 is 15 residues long. The germline CDR1 and CDR2 sequences are LGHNA and YNFKEQ. CDR3 bases: TGTGCCAGCAGCCGCGACCGGAGTCTGAGCACTGAAGCTTTCTTT. Protein sequence: CASSRDRSLSTEAFF.

The V and J genes are TRBV19 and TRBJ2-2; D ambiguous. Germline CDR1 and CDR2: LNHDA and SQIVND (reference sequence). CDR3 size: 16 residues. The ends were cut back, 8 bases at V and 0 bases at J, with 16 bases in the middle. The CDR3 DNA reads as TGTGCCAGTCGACCTACGAGGCACGCGAACACCGGGGAGCTGTTTTTT. Amino acids: CASRPTRHANTGELFF.

The chain joins TRBV2 to TRBJ1-2; 12 bases align to TRBD1. With 4 bases clipped from V and 8 bases from J, the junction kept 5 bases outside the gene matches. Looked up from germline, CDR1 is SNHLY and CDR2 is FYNNEI. CDR3 length: 14 residues. CDR3 DNA sequence: TGTGCCAGCAGTGTGGGGACAGGGGGCTACGGCTACACCTTC. It is translated as CASSVGTGGYGYTF.

The chain employs TRBV4-2 and TRBJ2-3; 7 bases align to TRBD2. The CDR3 is 18 amino acids. Trimming at V came to 4 bases and at J to 4 bases, leaving 17 bases not matched to a gene. CDR1 is LGHNA and CDR2 is YNFKEQ in the germline V gene. CDR3 coding DNA: TGTGCCAGCAGCCCCCGCCCCTACGGGAGGACCTTCGCAGATACGCAGTATTTT. This translates into CASSPRPYGRTFADTQYF.

The chain couples TRBV7-9 to TRBJ1-1; D might be TRBD1 (6 bases). With 4 bases removed from V and 4 bases from J, the gap between germline ends came to 16 bases. This CDR3 comprises 15 residues. Germline assignment: CDR1 SEHNR and CDR2 FQNEAQ (reference sequence). The CDR3 reads CASSSLGGGVTEAFF. CDR3 DNA sequence: TGTGCCAGCAGCTCACTTGGGGGGGGCGTCACTGAAGCTTTCTTT.

Details on this clone: One junction end does not reproduce the germline sequence, and a read error may be involved. J is TRBJ2-1 and V is TRBV29-1, with TRBD2 matching 7 bases. CDR3 length: 15 amino acids. Per the germline V gene, CDR1 is SQVTM and CDR2 is ANQGSEA. CDR3 sequence reads: CSVEDRAGVNKEQFF. CDR3 sequence (DNA): TGCAGCGTTGAAGATCGGGCGGGGGTGAACAAGGAGCAGTTCTTC.

CDR3 sequence reads: CASSLLRGTEAFF. Written as DNA, the CDR3 is TGCGCCAGCAGCTTGTTAAGGGGCACTGAAGCTTTCTTT. The chain joins TRBV5-1 to TRBJ1-1, with D perhaps matching TRBD1 (5 bases). The CDR3 spans 13 residues. Germline CDR1 is SGHRS and CDR2 is YFSETQ. V was pared by 1 base and J by 4 bases, with 8 bases between.

Written as DNA, the CDR3 is TGTGCCAGCGGGAGGAACAATCAGCCCCAGCATTTT. Its protein is CASGRNNQPQHF. The rearrangement links TRBV27 to TRBJ1-5; no clear D. CDR3 length equals 12 residues. Germline lookup yields CDR1 MNHEY and CDR2 SMNVEV (reference sequence). Trimming pared 8 bases from V and 3 bases from J, leaving 8 bases between.

The chain joins TRBV7-2 to TRBJ2-2; weak D call: TRBD1 (6 bases). CDR3 size: 14 residues. From germline, CDR1 is SGHTA and CDR2 FQGNSA. Trimming shortened V by 4 bases and J by 1 base, and 7 bases separated the two germline ends. CDR3 nucleotides: TGTGCCAGCAGCTCGGGACAGAACACCGGGGAGCTGTTTTTT. Protein sequence: CASSSGQNTGELFF.

This chain connects TRBV19 to TRBJ2-5, with 7 nucleotides matching TRBD1. The CDR3 sequence is 14 residues long. Germline trimming cut 9 bases from V and 5 bases from J; bases unmatched to any gene: 12. Germline CDR1 reads LNHDA; CDR2 reads SQIVND (reference sequence). CDR3 sequence: CASHSRGRRETQYF. Here the CDR3 DNA reads TGTGCCAGCCATTCTAGGGGGCGCAGGGAGACCCAGTACTTC.

The chain links TRBV10-3 to TRBJ1-1; the match to TRBD1 covers 9 bases. CDR1 and CDR2 from the germline V gene are ENHRY and SYGVKD. There are 13 residues in the CDR3. Trimming at V came to 6 bases and at J to 3 bases, leaving 2 bases not matched to a gene. The CDR3 DNA sequence: TGTGCCATCAGACGGGACAGGGACACTGAAGCTTTCTTT. Its protein product is CAIRRDRDTEAFF.

The V call is TRBV28, the J call TRBJ2-7, with D perhaps TRBD2 (6 bases). Germline V CDR1 and CDR2: MDHEN, SYDVKM. The germline V and J ends were trimmed by 2 bases and 4 bases, with 9 bases remaining between them. This CDR3 comprises 13 residues. The CDR3 loop is CASSLSAGYEQYF. In nucleotides, the CDR3 is TGTGCCAGCAGTTTAAGTGCGGGGTACGAGCAGTACTTC.

The V gene is TRBV19, the J gene TRBJ2-2, with TRBD1 identical over 7 bases. The CDR3 has 15 amino acids. CDR1 LNHDA and CDR2 SQIVND come from the germline V gene (reference sequence). V dropped 7 bases and J dropped 4; count of bases not matched to a gene: 9. The CDR3 here is CASTQGDIFTGELFF. The CDR3 nucleotides are TGTGCCAGTACCCAGGGGGATATTTTCACCGGGGAGCTGTTTTTT.

The V call is TRBV19, the J call TRBJ1-1, with TRBD1 identical over 11 bases. This CDR3 comprises 17 residues. Germline values: CDR1 LNHDA, CDR2 SQIVND (reference sequence). V trimming: 6 bases; J trimming: 1 base; junction bases outside the gene matches: 10. The CDR3 loop reads CASRGQGANSRNTEAFF. CDR3 sequence (DNA): TGTGCCAGTAGAGGACAGGGGGCTAACTCGCGGAACACTGAAGCTTTCTTT.